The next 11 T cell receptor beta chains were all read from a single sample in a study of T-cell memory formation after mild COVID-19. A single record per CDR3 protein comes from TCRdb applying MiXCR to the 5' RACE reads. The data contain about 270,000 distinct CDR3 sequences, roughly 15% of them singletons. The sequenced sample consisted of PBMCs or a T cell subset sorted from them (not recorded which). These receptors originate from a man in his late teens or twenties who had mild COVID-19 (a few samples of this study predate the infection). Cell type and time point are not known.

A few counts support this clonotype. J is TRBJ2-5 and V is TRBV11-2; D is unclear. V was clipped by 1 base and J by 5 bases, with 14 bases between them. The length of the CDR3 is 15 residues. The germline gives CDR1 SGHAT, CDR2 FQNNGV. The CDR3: CASSLVFYSGETQYF. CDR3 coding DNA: TGTGCCAGCAGCTTAGTATTCTATTCGGGCGAGACCCAGTACTTC.

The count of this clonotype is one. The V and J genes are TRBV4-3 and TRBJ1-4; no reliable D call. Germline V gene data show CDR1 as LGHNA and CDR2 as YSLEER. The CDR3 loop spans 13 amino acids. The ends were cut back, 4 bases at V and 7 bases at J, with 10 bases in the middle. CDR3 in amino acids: CASSLSLSEKLFF. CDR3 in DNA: TGCGCCAGCAGCCTCTCCTTGTCTGAAAAACTGTTTTTT.

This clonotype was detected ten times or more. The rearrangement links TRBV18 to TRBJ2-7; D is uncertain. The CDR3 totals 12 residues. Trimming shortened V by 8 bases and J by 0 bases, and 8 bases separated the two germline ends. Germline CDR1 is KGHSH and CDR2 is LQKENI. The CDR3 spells CASSPSSYEQYF. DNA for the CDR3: TGTGCCAGCAGCCCGAGCTCCTACGAGCAGTACTTC.

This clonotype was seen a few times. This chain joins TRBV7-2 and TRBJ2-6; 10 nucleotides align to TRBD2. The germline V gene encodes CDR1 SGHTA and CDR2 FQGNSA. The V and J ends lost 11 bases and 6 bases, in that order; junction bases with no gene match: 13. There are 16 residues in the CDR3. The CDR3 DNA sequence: TGTGCCTCAAATAGCGGGGGGCTCCCTACGGCCAACGTCCTGACTTTC. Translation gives CASNSGGLPTANVLTF.

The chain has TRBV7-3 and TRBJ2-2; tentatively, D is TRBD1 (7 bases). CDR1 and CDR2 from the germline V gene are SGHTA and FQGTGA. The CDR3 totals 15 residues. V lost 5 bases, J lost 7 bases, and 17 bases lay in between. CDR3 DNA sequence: TGTGCCAGCAGCGCCAGCAGGGGGGAAGGCGGGGAGCTGTTTTTT. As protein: CASSASRGEGGELFF.

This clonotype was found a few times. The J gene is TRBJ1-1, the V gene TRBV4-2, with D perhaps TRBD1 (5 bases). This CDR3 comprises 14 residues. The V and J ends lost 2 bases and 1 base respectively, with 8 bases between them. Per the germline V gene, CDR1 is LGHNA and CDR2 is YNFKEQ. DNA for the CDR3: TGTGCCAGCAGCCAAATTGGGGGGAACACTGAAGCTTTCTTT. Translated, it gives CASSQIGGNTEAFF.

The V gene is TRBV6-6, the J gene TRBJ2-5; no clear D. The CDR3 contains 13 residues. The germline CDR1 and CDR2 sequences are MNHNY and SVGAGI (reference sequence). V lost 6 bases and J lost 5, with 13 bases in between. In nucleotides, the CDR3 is TGTGCCAGCAGACCCGCACCGGGCGAGACCCAGTACTTC. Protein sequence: CASRPAPGETQYF.

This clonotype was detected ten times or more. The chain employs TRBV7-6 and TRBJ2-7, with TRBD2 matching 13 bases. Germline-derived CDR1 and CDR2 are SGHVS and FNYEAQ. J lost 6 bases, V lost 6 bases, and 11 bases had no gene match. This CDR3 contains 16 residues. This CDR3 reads CASSQSPGLAGLEQYF. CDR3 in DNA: TGTGCCAGCAGTCAGTCCCCGGGACTAGCGGGGCTCGAGCAGTACTTC.

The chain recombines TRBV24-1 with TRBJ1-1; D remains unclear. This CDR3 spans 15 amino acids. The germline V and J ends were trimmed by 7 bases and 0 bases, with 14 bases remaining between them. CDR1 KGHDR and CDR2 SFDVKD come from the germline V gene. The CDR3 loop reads CATSAAGSLNTEAFF. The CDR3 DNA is TGTGCCACCAGCGCGGCAGGTAGTTTGAACACTGAAGCTTTCTTT.

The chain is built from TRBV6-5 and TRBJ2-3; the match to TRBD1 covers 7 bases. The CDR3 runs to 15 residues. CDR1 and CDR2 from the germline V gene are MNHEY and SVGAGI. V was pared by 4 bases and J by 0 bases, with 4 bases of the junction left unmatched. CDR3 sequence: CASSSRDRSTDTQYF. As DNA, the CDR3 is TGTGCCAGCAGTTCCCGGGACAGAAGCACAGATACGCAGTATTTT.

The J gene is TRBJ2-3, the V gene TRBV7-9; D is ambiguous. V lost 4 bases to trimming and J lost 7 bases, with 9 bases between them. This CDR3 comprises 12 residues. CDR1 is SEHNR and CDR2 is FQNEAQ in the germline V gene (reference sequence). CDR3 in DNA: TGTGCCAGCAGCTCCCGACCGTATACGCAGTATTTT. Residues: CASSSRPYTQYF.